A single sample is the source of the 11 T cell receptor beta chains below, sequenced in a study of response to subunit inactivated influenza vaccine. A single record per CDR3 protein comes from TCRdb applying MiXCR to the RT-PCR reads. The sample carries some 850,000 distinct CDR3 sequences, about 18% recorded once. The material was PBMCs from blood, obtained around 5 days after vaccination. These receptor sequences come from a man aged 50-60 years who received an inactivated influenza vaccine.

This clonotype was detected only a few times. This chain connects TRBV6-5 to TRBJ1-2, with no clear D. This CDR3 has 13 amino acids. Germline values: CDR1 MNHEY, CDR2 SVGAGI. V gave up 2 bases and J gave up 8 bases, with 12 bases separating them. CDR3 amino acids: CASSYARVEGYTF. CDR3 DNA sequence: TGTGCCAGCAGTTACGCCCGGGTAGAAGGCTACACCTTC.

The chain is built from TRBV28 and TRBJ2-7; TRBD1 matches 11 bases. Germline V gene lookup returns CDR1 MDHEN and CDR2 SYDVKM. The CDR3 consists of 15 residues. The V gene end was trimmed by 6 bases and the J gene end by 6 bases; junction bases not matched to a gene: 10. Written as DNA, the CDR3 is TGTGCCAGCAGATCCCCTGGACAGGGGGCGGCCGAGCAGTACTTC. Translated, it gives CASRSPGQGAAEQYF.

To note about this clonotype: Mismatch with germline at one junction end may stem from a read error. The CDR3, as DNA: TGTGCCAGCAGGTTAGCGGCGAGCTCCTACAATGAGCAGTTCTTC. Protein sequence: CASRLAASSYNEQFF. The chain recombines TRBV12-3 or TRBV12-4 with TRBJ2-1, with D possibly matching TRBD2 (6 bases). The CDR3 extends over 15 amino acids.

The genes are TRBV9 and TRBJ2-7; 10 bases align to TRBD2. V lost 4 bases to trimming and J lost 6 bases; unmatched junction nucleotides: 7. Germline V gives CDR1 SGDLS, CDR2 YYNGEE. There are 14 residues in the CDR3. The CDR3 spells CASSPSPSGSEQYF. The DNA of the CDR3 is TGTGCCAGCAGCCCGTCCCCTAGCGGGAGCGAGCAGTACTTC.

For this clonotype: The junction departs from the called germline gene at one end, perhaps through a read error. The chain employs TRBV4-1 and TRBJ1-4; unclear D gene. The germline CDR1 and CDR2 sequences are MGHRA and YSYEKL. The CDR3 spans 15 residues. The CDR3 nucleotides are TGCGCCAGCAGCCAAGATCCTACGTCCGGCCCTTCAATCTCGTTT. Translation: CASSQDPTSGPSISF.

The chain is built from TRBV7-9 and TRBJ2-7; the match to TRBD1 covers 12 bases. The CDR3 runs 15 residues. J was trimmed by 4 bases and V by 5 bases; bases with no gene match: 6. The germline V gene encodes CDR1 SEHNR and CDR2 FQNEAQ (reference sequence). CDR3 in amino acids: CASSRRDRGLYEQYF. In DNA form, the CDR3 reads TGTGCCAGCAGCCGCCGGGACAGGGGGCTGTACGAGCAGTACTTC.

This clonotype came up a few times. This chain links TRBV6-1 with TRBJ2-1; D gene unclear. Germline V gene sequence: CDR1 MNHNS, CDR2 SASEGT. The CDR3 length is 15 residues. Trimming cost V 1 base and J 0 bases, with 7 bases left between them. CDR3 loop: CASSEEGSSYNEQFF. CDR3 bases: TGTGCCAGCAGTGAAGAGGGTAGCTCCTACAATGAGCAGTTCTTC.

This clonotype has ten or more counts. CDR3 nucleotides: TGTGCCAGCAGTTTAGGCCGGGAGGGTGAGCAGTTCTTC. This gives the protein CASSLGREGEQFF. The chain carries TRBV12-3 or TRBV12-4 and TRBJ2-1; TRBD2 matches 8 bases. The length of the CDR3 is 13 residues. V lost 1 base and J lost 9; bases outside the gene matches: 2.

This clonotype showed up just once. The V gene is TRBV30, the J gene TRBJ2-1; 9 bases align to TRBD2. The V gene end was trimmed by 0 bases and the J gene end by 5 bases; junction bases not matched to a gene: 8. The CDR3 spans 16 residues. Germline V gives CDR1 GTSNPN, CDR2 SVGIG (reference sequence). The CDR3 sequence is CAWSVTSGPTNNEQFF. For the CDR3, the DNA is TGTGCCTGGAGTGTAACTAGCGGGCCTACAAACAATGAGCAGTTCTTC.

This clonotype has a single count. This chain joins TRBV4-2 and TRBJ2-1; TRBD2 matches 9 bases. Losses at the gene ends were 7 bases for V and 8 bases for J; bases not matched to a gene: 15. Per the germline V gene, CDR1 is LGHNA and CDR2 is YNFKEQ. The CDR3 is made up of 16 amino acids. The CDR3 loop reads CASTNLKAGGPDEQFF. DNA for the CDR3: TGTGCCAGCACTAATCTTAAGGCGGGAGGGCCCGATGAGCAGTTCTTC.

This clonotype was counted only a few times. The V gene is TRBV5-1, the J gene TRBJ2-3; D is ambiguous. V shed 0 bases and J shed 2 bases, with 7 bases lying between them. The CDR3 is made up of 14 amino acids. Looked up from germline, CDR1 is SGHRS and CDR2 is YFSETQ. CDR3 residues: CASSLGAPTDTQYF. DNA of the CDR3: TGCGCCAGCAGCTTGGGCGCCCCCACAGATACGCAGTATTTT.